The 9 T cell receptor beta chains below come from one sample, sequenced in a study of blood T cells in healthy people across ages. A second roughly 6 to 12 cycle PCR used barcoded and J-beta primers. Using its own MiXCR run on the 5' RACE reads, TCRdb lists one record per CDR3 protein. The repertoire holds 550,000 to 800,000 distinct CDR3 sequences, with less than 40% as singletons. Sequencing was done on a sample of blood. The receptors stem from an elderly woman in good health.

This clonotype appeared a single time. The chain carries TRBV30 and TRBJ1-2; D perhaps matches TRBD1 (6 bases). Germline V gene sequence: CDR1 GTSNPN, CDR2 SVGIG (reference sequence). V gave up 7 bases and J gave up 0 bases, with 15 bases separating them. The CDR3 is 14 residues long. CDR3 coding DNA: TGTGCCTCCTCTTGGGGGGGCCCTAACTATGGCTACACCTTC. Protein sequence: CASSWGGPNYGYTF.

This clonotype appeared many times. The chain is built from TRBV5-1 and TRBJ2-5; D is undetermined. The CDR3 extends over 12 amino acids. Trimming cost V 0 bases and J 0 bases, with 0 bases left between them. Germline CDR1 is SGHRS and CDR2 is YFSETQ. The CDR3, as DNA: TGCGCCAGCAGCTTGGACCAAGAGACCCAGTACTTC. Amino acids: CASSLDQETQYF.

As regards this clonotype: This may come from a read error, since a much larger clone is one base off. The V gene is TRBV15, the J gene TRBJ1-1; no clear D gene. In germline, CDR1 is LNHNV, CDR2 YYDKDF (reference sequence). This CDR3 comprises 15 residues. CDR3 DNA: TGTACCACCAGCAGAGGAGGTTTCCGTAACACTGAAGCTTTCTTT. Translating it yields CTTSRGGFRNTEAFF.

As regards this clonotype: A much larger clone differs from this one at a single base, so this may be a read error. The V gene is TRBV5-6, the J gene TRBJ2-3; D perhaps matches TRBD1 (5 bases). This CDR3 spans 15 amino acids. Between the trimmed V and J ends, which lost 4 bases and 0 bases, there was a span of 12 bases. Germline CDR1 is SGHDT and CDR2 is YYEEEE. The CDR3 loop reads CASSTTVLSTDTQYF. The CDR3, as DNA: TGTGCCAGCAGCACGACAGTTTTGAGCACAGATACGCAGTATTTT. Variable domain in full (rest from reference TRBV5-6 and TRBJ2-3): DAGVTQSPTHLIKTRGQQVTLRCSPKSGHDTVSWYQQALGQGPQFIFQYYEEEERQRGNFPDRFSGHQFPNYSSELNVNALLLGDSALYLCASSTTVLSTDTQYFGPGTRLTVL.

This clonotype was counted many times. J is TRBJ2-5 and V is TRBV6-1; D may be TRBD2 (8 bases). The CDR3 consists of 15 residues. Germline-derived CDR1 and CDR2 are MNHNS and SASEGT. V lost 6 bases to trimming and J lost 9 bases, with 23 bases between them. The CDR3 bases are TGTGCCAGCAGCCCTCTTACCGGGACAGCGGGGGCCCAGTACTTC. Amino acid sequence: CASSPLTGTAGAQYF.

A note on this clonotype: A much larger clone differs from this one at a single base, so this may be a read error. The CDR3 sequence: CASRGTGTSTEAFF. The CDR3 nucleotides are TGTGCCAGCAGGGGGACAGGGACGAGCACTGAAGCTTTCTTT. V and J are TRBV6-2 or TRBV6-3 and TRBJ1-1; 9 bases are shared with TRBD1. The CDR3 is 14 amino acids. Germline V gives CDR1 MNHEY, CDR2 SVGEGT. J was trimmed by 4 bases and V by 6 bases; bases with no gene match: 6.

The J gene is TRBJ2-1, the V gene TRBV30; 9 nucleotides line up with TRBD2. CDR1 is GTSNPN and CDR2 is SVGIG in the germline V gene (reference sequence). The CDR3 extends over 16 amino acids. V dropped 0 bases and J dropped 6; count of bases not matched to a gene: 9. This CDR3 reads CAWSVPRGGARNEQFF. CDR3 sequence (DNA): TGTGCCTGGAGTGTTCCGCGCGGGGGGGCCCGCAATGAGCAGTTCTTC.

Concerning this clonotype itself: A read error may be the cause here, since a much bigger clone is one base away. This sequence joins TRBV5-4 and TRBJ2-5; no reliable D call. Germline V gene data show CDR1 as SGHNT and CDR2 as YYREEE (reference sequence). CDR3 length: 14 residues. CDR3 region: CVSKEFNNRETQYF. The CDR3, as DNA: TGTGTCAGCAAAGAATTCAACAATCGGGAGACCCAGTACTTC.

This clonotype was seen repeatedly, ten times or more. The chain recombines TRBV15 with TRBJ1-2, with TRBD1 identical over 9 bases. The V segment lost 0 bases and the J segment 3 bases; nucleotides outside the gene matches: 5. The CDR3 sequence is 16 residues long. The germline gives CDR1 LNHNV, CDR2 YYDKDF (reference sequence). The CDR3 DNA is TGTGCCACCAGCAGAGATCGGACAGGGGCCCACTATGGCTACACCTTC. Protein product: CATSRDRTGAHYGYTF.